The 3 T cell receptor beta chains reported below all come from one sample, sequenced in a study of blood T cell repertoires in COVID-19. Measured with immunoSEQ multiplex PCR; TCRdb has only the in-frame clones, and not every one. The profile shows a few hundred thousand clones, around 87% of them singletons. Material for sequencing was PBMCs or T cells enriched from blood (not recorded which). The receptors derive from a man in his forties or fifties in a cohort exposed to, infected with or recovered from COVID-19 (not recorded which).

The chain combines TRBV5-1 with TRBJ2-7; 9 positions agree with TRBD2. The CDR3 covers 15 residues. Germline lookup yields CDR1 SGHRS and CDR2 YFSETQ. Losses at the gene ends were 4 bases for V and 5 bases for J; bases not matched to a gene: 10. CDR3 in DNA: TGCGCCAGCAGCCCGTCGGGACTAGCAAACCACGAGCAGTACTTC. Encoded protein: CASSPSGLANHEQYF.

The chain employs TRBV21-1 and TRBJ1-1; TRBD1 is taken as the D call from the table, unchecked against the DNA. TRBV21-1 represents a pseudogene. This CDR3 region has 14 residues. The CDR3 sequence is CASRQDSQLTEAFF. The DNA for the CDR3 is TGTGCCAGCAGACAGGACAGCCAACTTACTGAAGCTTTCTTT.

The chain employs TRBV5-4 and TRBJ2-1, with 13 bases lining up with TRBD2. Germline values: CDR1 SGHNT, CDR2 YYREEE (reference sequence). CDR3 size: 14 residues. With V trimmed by 4 bases and J by 9 bases, 4 bases remained unmatched. The chain's CDR3 is CASSGLAGEGEQFF. DNA for the CDR3: TGTGCCAGCAGCGGACTAGCGGGAGAAGGTGAGCAGTTCTTC.